This TCR beta chain was captured in a study of cytomegalovirus exposure and HLA in healthy donors. The PCR used 60 Vbeta and 13 Jbeta primers. Only in-frame clones appear in the TCRdb table, and some are missing; sequencing was by immunoSEQ multiplex PCR. This table holds 150,000 to 200,000 clones, 85% found once. The source of this sequence is a man between 25 and 39 years old in good health and CMV-seropositive. Sequenced input: PBMCs.

In nucleotides, the CDR3 is TGTGCCAGCAGCCCAGGGGAGACCGAGCAGTACTTC. This gives the protein CASSPGETEQYF. V usage is TRBV11-3 and J usage is TRBJ2-7, with a weak D call TRBD1 (6 bases). V lost 5 bases and J lost 6, with 11 bases in between. Germline V lookup: CDR1 SGHNT, CDR2 YENEEA. This CDR3 is 12 amino acids long.